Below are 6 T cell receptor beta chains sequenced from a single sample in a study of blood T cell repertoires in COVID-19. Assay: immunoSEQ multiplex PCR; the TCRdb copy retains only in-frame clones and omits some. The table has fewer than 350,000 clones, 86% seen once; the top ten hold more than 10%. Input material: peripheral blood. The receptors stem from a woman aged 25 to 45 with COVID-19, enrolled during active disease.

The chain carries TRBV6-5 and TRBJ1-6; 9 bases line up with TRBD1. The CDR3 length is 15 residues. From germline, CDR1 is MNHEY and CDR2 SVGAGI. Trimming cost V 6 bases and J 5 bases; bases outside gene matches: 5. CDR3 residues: CASSPQGANNSPLHF. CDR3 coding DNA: TGTGCCAGCAGCCCACAGGGGGCAAATAATTCACCCCTCCACTTT.

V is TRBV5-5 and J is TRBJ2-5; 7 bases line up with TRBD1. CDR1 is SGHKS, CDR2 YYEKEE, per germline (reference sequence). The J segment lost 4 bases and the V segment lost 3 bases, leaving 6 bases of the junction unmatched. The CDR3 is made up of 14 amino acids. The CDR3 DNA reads TGTGCCAGCAGCTCTGTTAGGGGGCTAGAGACCCAGTACTTC. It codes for CASSSVRGLETQYF.

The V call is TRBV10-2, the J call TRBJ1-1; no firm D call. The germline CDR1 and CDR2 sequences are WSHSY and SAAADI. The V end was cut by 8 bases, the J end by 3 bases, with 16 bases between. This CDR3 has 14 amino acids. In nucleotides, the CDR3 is TGCGCCAGCCGTAACCCTAGTCGGGACACTGAAGCTTTCTTT. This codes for CASRNPSRDTEAFF.

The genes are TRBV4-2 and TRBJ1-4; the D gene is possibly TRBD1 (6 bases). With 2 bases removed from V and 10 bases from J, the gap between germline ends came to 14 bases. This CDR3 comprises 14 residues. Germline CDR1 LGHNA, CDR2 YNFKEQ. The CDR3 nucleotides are TGTGCCAGCAGCCAACAGGGGCTTGGTGTAAAACTGTTTTTT. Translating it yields CASSQQGLGVKLFF.

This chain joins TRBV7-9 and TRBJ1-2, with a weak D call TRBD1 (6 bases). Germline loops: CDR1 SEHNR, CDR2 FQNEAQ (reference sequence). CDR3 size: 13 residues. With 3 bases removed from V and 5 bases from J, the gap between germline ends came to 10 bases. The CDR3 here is CASSLTGIYGYTF. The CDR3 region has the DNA TGTGCCAGCAGCTTGACAGGAATATATGGCTACACCTTC.

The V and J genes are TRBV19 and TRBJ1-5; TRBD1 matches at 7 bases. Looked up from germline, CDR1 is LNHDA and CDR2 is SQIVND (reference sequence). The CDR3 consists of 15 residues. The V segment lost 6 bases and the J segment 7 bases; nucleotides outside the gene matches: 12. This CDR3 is CASRTDRLIGQPQHF. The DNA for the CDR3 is TGTGCCAGTAGAACGGACAGGTTGATCGGCCAGCCCCAGCATTTT.